Listed here are 28 T cell receptor beta chains from one sample, sequenced in a study of blood T cell repertoires in COVID-19. Sequencing used immunoSEQ multiplex PCR; TCRdb keeps in-frame clones, though not all of them. The repertoire consists of about 26,000 clones, with roughly 89% occurring once and the leading ten covering roughly 12%. Sequenced material: peripheral blood. Receptors were obtained from a man aged 65-85 years with acute or convalescent COVID-19.

In DNA, the CDR3 is TGTGCCAGCAGCCTCGTGACAGGGGTGGGCACCGGGGAGCTGTTTTTT. It specifies CASSLVTGVGTGELFF. The V gene is TRBV5-4, the J gene TRBJ2-2; 8 positions agree with TRBD1. The J segment lost 4 bases and the V segment lost 4 bases, leaving 9 bases of the junction unmatched. Germline assignment: CDR1 SGHNT and CDR2 YYREEE (reference sequence). The CDR3 runs to 16 residues. The full variable domain, with the rest looked up from reference TRBV5-4 and TRBJ2-2, is ETGVTQSPTHLIKTRGQQVTLRCSSQSGHNTVSWYQQALGQGPQFIFQYYREEENGRGNFPPRFSGLQFPNYSSELNVNALELDDSALYLCASSLVTGVGTGELFFGEGSRLTVL.

CDR3 amino acids: CASSQPLGQSGAKNIQYF. The DNA for the CDR3 is TGTGCCAGTAGCCAACCACTAGGACAGTCGGGGGCCAAAAACATTCAGTACTTC. This sequence joins TRBV19 and TRBJ2-4, with a weak D call TRBD1 (6 bases). In germline, CDR1 is LNHDA, CDR2 SQIVND (reference sequence). Trimming cost V 6 bases and J 1 base, with 22 bases left between them. The CDR3 covers 18 residues.

The rearrangement links TRBV4-2 to TRBJ1-5; TRBD1 matches 7 bases. This CDR3 is 18 amino acids long. Germline V gene sequence: CDR1 LGHNA, CDR2 YNFKEQ. The ends lost 1 base at V and 1 base at J; junction bases unmatched: 10. The CDR3 loop reads CASSQGHHRGLSNQPQHF. In DNA form, the CDR3 reads TGTGCCAGCAGCCAAGGACACCACAGGGGTCTGAGCAATCAGCCCCAGCATTTT.

J is TRBJ2-7 and V is TRBV7-2; tentatively, D is TRBD2 (6 bases). Trimming removed 4 bases from V and 6 bases from J, with 19 bases in between. The V gene's germline CDR1 is SGHTA and CDR2 FQGNSA. CDR3 length equals 15 residues. CDR3 loop: CASSSIWGLESEQYF. The CDR3 coding sequence is TGTGCCAGCAGCTCGATCTGGGGACTCGAAAGCGAGCAGTACTTC.

V is TRBV28 and J is TRBJ1-1, with 7 bases aligning to TRBD1. The CDR3 loop spans 15 amino acids. Germline CDR1 reads MDHEN; CDR2 reads SYDVKM. The J segment lost 4 bases and the V segment lost 5 bases, leaving 10 bases of the junction unmatched. The CDR3 region has the DNA TGTGCCAGCAGTCCCCAGGGCCAGGGGGGCACTGAAGCTTTCTTT. Translation gives CASSPQGQGGTEAFF. The full variable domain, in which reference TRBV28 and TRBJ1-1 provide the parts outside the CDR3, is DVKVTQSSRYLVKRTGEKVFLECVQDMDHENMFWYRQDPGLGLRLIYFSYDVKMKEKGDIPEGYSVSREKKERFSLILESASTNQTSMYLCASSPQGQGGTEAFFGQGTRLTVV.

This clone was detected only a few times. V is TRBV7-3 and J is TRBJ1-1, with a weak D call TRBD1 (5 bases). The CDR3 has 13 residues. The germline V gene encodes CDR1 SGHTA and CDR2 FQGTGA. Trimming cost V 4 bases and J 1 base, with 7 bases left between them. In nucleotides, the CDR3 is TGTGCCAGCAGCTCCCAGGGGAACACTGAAGCTTTCTTT. The encoded protein is CASSSQGNTEAFF.

The chain recombines TRBV7-2 with TRBJ1-6; D perhaps matches TRBD1 (5 bases). V lost 1 base and J lost 9, with 7 bases in between. This CDR3 spans 13 amino acids. The germline CDR1 and CDR2 sequences are SGHTA and FQGNSA. This CDR3 reads CASSLDRGSPLHF. In DNA, the CDR3 is TGTGCCAGCAGCTTAGATAGGGGTTCACCCCTCCACTTT.

The genes are TRBV24-1 and TRBJ2-5, with 10 bases fitting TRBD1. This CDR3 has 17 residues. Germline CDR1 is KGHDR and CDR2 is SFDVKD. J was trimmed by 4 bases and V by 4 bases; bases with no gene match: 11. The DNA of the CDR3 is TGTGCCACCAGTGACGCCGGGACAGGGGTGTTTGGAGAGACCCAGTACTTC. Amino acids: CATSDAGTGVFGETQYF.

The rearrangement joins TRBV4-1 to TRBJ2-5; 10 nucleotides match TRBD2. The V gene's germline CDR1 is MGHRA and CDR2 YSYEKL. Unmatched junction bases numbered 9, after V lost 1 base and J lost 4 bases. The CDR3 length is 17 residues. This CDR3 reads CASSQGKAGGNAETQYF. The CDR3 DNA is TGCGCCAGCAGCCAAGGAAAAGCGGGAGGGAATGCAGAGACCCAGTACTTC.

This chain links TRBV19 with TRBJ2-1, with 7 bases lining up with TRBD2. This CDR3 has 14 amino acids. V lost 5 bases and J lost 12; bases outside the gene matches: 13. Germline V lookup: CDR1 LNHDA, CDR2 SQIVND (reference sequence). In DNA form, the CDR3 reads TGTGCCAGTAGTCTGGGGGGGATCCGACGAGGGCAGTTCTTC. Residues: CASSLGGIRRGQFF.

The J gene is TRBJ2-1, the V gene TRBV10-3; the match to TRBD1 covers 7 bases. The CDR3 covers 14 residues. V lost 3 bases to trimming and J lost 8 bases; unmatched junction nucleotides: 7. Germline lookup yields CDR1 ENHRY and CDR2 SYGVKD. CDR3 in amino acids: CAISDRKGAHEQFF. The CDR3, as DNA: TGTGCCATCAGTGATCGCAAGGGGGCTCATGAGCAGTTCTTC.

This clone was detected once. The V and J genes are TRBV3-1 (or the pseudogene TRBV3-2) and TRBJ2-2; D perhaps matches TRBD2 (6 bases). V was shortened by 4 bases and J by 6 bases, with 18 bases between the two germline ends. Germline CDR1 and CDR2: LGHDT and YNNKEL (reference sequence). This CDR3 contains 16 residues. The CDR3 loop is CASSPRGVGGSGELFF. The CDR3 nucleotides are TGTGCCAGCAGCCCTAGGGGAGTGGGAGGATCCGGGGAGCTGTTTTTT.

Here the CDR3 reads CASSLDLKGVGYTF. The CDR3 DNA is TGTGCCAGCAGCTTAGATTTAAAGGGAGTGGGCTACACCTTC. The chain has TRBV7-9 and TRBJ1-2; no clear D. The CDR3 has 14 residues. Germline-derived CDR1 and CDR2 are SEHNR and FQNEAQ (reference sequence). Trimming left V 1 base short and J 8 bases short, with 14 bases between.

The V call is TRBV27, the J call TRBJ2-7; TRBD2 might be the D (6 bases). Trimming took off 4 bases at V and 0 bases at J, with 10 bases between the two ends. Germline V gene lookup returns CDR1 MNHEY and CDR2 SMNVEV (reference sequence). This CDR3 contains 14 residues. The CDR3 protein is CASSSPGLSYEQYF. The CDR3, as DNA: TGTGCCAGCAGTTCACCGGGACTCTCCTACGAGCAGTACTTC.

The CDR3 spells CASSLYGLAGAADTQYF. The CDR3 bases are TGTGCCAGCAGCTTGTACGGACTAGCGGGCGCGGCGGATACGCAGTATTTT. V and J are TRBV5-5 and TRBJ2-3; 11 bases are a match to TRBD2. The CDR3 has 17 residues. Germline V gene lookup returns CDR1 SGHKS and CDR2 YYEKEE (reference sequence). The V and J ends lost 1 base and 6 bases, in that order; junction bases with no gene match: 10.

The genes are TRBV18 and TRBJ1-2; TRBD1 matches at 7 bases. The V segment lost 3 bases and the J segment 0 bases; nucleotides outside the gene matches: 4. CDR3 size: 15 residues. The germline V gene encodes CDR1 KGHSH and CDR2 LQKENI. The CDR3 here is CASSPGQIANYGYTF. CDR3 nucleotides: TGTGCCAGCTCACCGGGACAGATCGCTAACTATGGCTACACCTTC.

The gene calls are TRBV5-6 and TRBJ2-7, with 9 bases aligning to TRBD2. The germline V gene has CDR1 SGHDT and CDR2 YYEEEE. The CDR3 loop spans 15 amino acids. V lost 6 bases, J lost 0 bases, and 7 bases stayed unmatched. CDR3 bases: TGTGCCAGCACCCGGACTAGCGCTAGCTCCTACGAGCAGTACTTC. Translation gives CASTRTSASSYEQYF.

V gene TRBV24-1 combines with J gene TRBJ1-5; possibly TRBD1 for D (5 bases). CDR1 is KGHDR and CDR2 is SFDVKD in the germline V gene. The V gene lost 5 bases and the J gene lost 3 bases, with 10 bases spanning the gap. The CDR3 has 14 residues. Here the CDR3 reads CATSVQGNNQPQHF. The CDR3 nucleotides are TGTGCCACCAGTGTCCAGGGCAACAATCAGCCCCAGCATTTT.

In its sample, this clone was seen a few times. The chain links TRBV9 to TRBJ2-7, with 9 nucleotides matching TRBD1. The CDR3 covers 15 residues. V shed 3 bases, J shed 3 bases, and the junction held 7 bases outside the gene matches. Germline-derived CDR1 and CDR2 are SGDLS and YYNGEE. CDR3 amino acids: CASSDGTGNVYEQYF. The CDR3 bases are TGTGCCAGCAGCGACGGGACAGGGAACGTCTACGAGCAGTACTTC.

This chain connects TRBV2 to TRBJ2-5; D not resolved. The germline V and J ends were trimmed by 7 bases and 3 bases, with 12 bases remaining between them. The germline V gene encodes CDR1 SNHLY and CDR2 FYNNEI. This CDR3 region has 13 residues. CDR3 loop: CASTWVSEETQYF. CDR3 in DNA: TGTGCCAGCACCTGGGTCAGCGAAGAGACCCAGTACTTC. Full variable domain (outside the CDR3, taken from reference TRBV2 and TRBJ2-5): EPEVTQTPSHQVTQMGQEVILRCVPISNHLYFYWYRQILGQKVEFLVSFYNNEISEKSEIFDDQFSVERPDGSNFTLKIRSTKLEDSAMYFCASTWVSEETQYFGPGTRLLVL.

The V and J genes are TRBV11-2 and TRBJ1-4, with a possible D match to TRBD1 (6 bases). The CDR3 is made up of 19 amino acids. Germline CDR1 SGHAT, CDR2 FQNNGV. The V end lost 3 bases, the J end lost 10 bases, and 30 bases lay between the germline ends. The CDR3 sequence: CASSFPENESRSGDGKLFF. Written as DNA, the CDR3 is TGTGCCAGCAGCTTTCCAGAGAATGAAAGTAGATCAGGGGATGGAAAACTGTTTTTT.

The chain is built from TRBV4-3 and TRBJ1-1; D perhaps matches TRBD1 (5 bases). This CDR3 region has 15 residues. V was cut by 4 bases and J by 0 bases, with 12 bases left in between. CDR1 is LGHNA, CDR2 YSLEER, per germline. The DNA for the CDR3 is TGCGCCAGCAGCCTGACAGCCGACATGAACACTGAAGCTTTCTTT. Its translation is CASSLTADMNTEAFF.

This rearrangement joins TRBV5-1 to TRBJ2-2; D unclear. V lost 1 base, J lost 3 bases, and 10 bases lay in between. This CDR3 has 15 amino acids. Germline-derived CDR1 and CDR2 are SGHRS and YFSETQ. The CDR3 protein is CASSLTGSDTGELFF. Written as DNA, the CDR3 is TGCGCCAGCAGCTTGACGGGTTCCGACACCGGGGAGCTGTTTTTT.

V usage is TRBV19 and J usage is TRBJ2-1; weak D call: TRBD2 (6 bases). This CDR3 spans 14 amino acids. Germline-derived CDR1 and CDR2 are LNHDA and SQIVND (reference sequence). Trimming took off 3 bases at V and 7 bases at J, with 13 bases between the two ends. The CDR3: CASSIGGLGNEQFF. In DNA, the CDR3 is TGTGCCAGTAGTATCGGAGGGCTAGGGAATGAGCAGTTCTTC.

The J gene is TRBJ2-7, the V gene TRBV28; the D gene is possibly TRBD2 (5 bases). Germline CDR1 and CDR2: MDHEN and SYDVKM. V was cut by 5 bases and J by 0 bases, with 11 bases left in between. CDR3 length: 14 residues. The CDR3 here is CASSPIATSYEQYF. The CDR3 DNA sequence: TGTGCCAGCAGTCCCATAGCGACCTCCTACGAGCAGTACTTC.

This clone was found a few times. The chain couples TRBV6-1 to TRBJ2-2; 7 bases map to TRBD1. Per germline, CDR1 MNHNS and CDR2 SASEGT. CDR3 length: 15 residues. J lost 5 bases, V lost 0 bases, and 3 bases had no gene match. CDR3 amino acids: CASSEAIQGTGELFF. In DNA form, the CDR3 reads TGTGCCAGCAGTGAAGCAATACAGGGGACCGGGGAGCTGTTTTTT.

The chain links TRBV29-1 to TRBJ1-4; weak D call: TRBD1 (6 bases). Germline V lookup: CDR1 SQVTM, CDR2 ANQGSEA. V was clipped by 1 base and J by 0 bases, with 18 bases between them. The CDR3 length is 18 residues. This chain's CDR3 is CSVEGLRGATSTNEKLFF. As DNA, the CDR3 is TGCAGCGTTGAAGGTCTCCGGGGGGCAACCTCAACTAATGAAAAACTGTTTTTT.

The V and J genes are TRBV5-1 and TRBJ2-5; 9 bases agree with TRBD1. The junction had 2 bases not matched to a gene; V was cut back by 3 bases and J by 2 bases. Germline loops: CDR1 SGHRS, CDR2 YFSETQ. The CDR3 sequence is 14 residues long. The CDR3 DNA reads TGCGCCAGCAGCTGGGGACAGGGACAAGAGACCCAGTACTTC. Translating it yields CASSWGQGQETQYF.